The 27 T cell receptor beta chains given below trace back to one sample, sequenced in a study of blood T cell repertoires in COVID-19 (dated by TCRdb to 2020 to 2022). The library was generated by the immunoSEQ multiplex PCR assay. In TCRdb, the immuneACCESS table is reduced to in-frame sequences with V and J assigned. These tables do not hold every clone; where another copy was compared, an unresolved V gene accounts for under half, and the others remain unexplained. The sample profile shows approximately 150,000 clones; roughly 80% of them were found once. The leading ten clones occupy roughly 4.5% of the sample. The source material was peripheral blood. All receptors come from a human donor in a cohort sampled during active COVID-19.

The gene calls are TRBV6-5 and TRBJ2-3, with TRBD1 as a possible D gene (6 bases). The CDR3 runs 15 residues. V was cut by 6 bases and J by 1 base, with 14 bases left in between. CDR1 and CDR2 from the germline V gene are MNHEY and SVGAGI. The CDR3 is CASSPDRIRTDTQYF. The CDR3 DNA reads TGTGCCAGCAGCCCCGACAGGATCCGCACAGATACGCAGTATTTT.

This clone was detected only once. V is TRBV5-5 and J is TRBJ1-3, with D uncertain. CDR1 and CDR2 (germline): SGHKS, YYEKEE (reference sequence). Trimming took 0 bases from V and 0 from J, leaving 13 bases between them. The CDR3 contains 17 residues. The DNA for the CDR3 is TGTGCCAGCAGCTTGGCCGAGGGTACCACCTCTGGAAACACCATATATTTT. Protein sequence: CASSLAEGTTSGNTIYF. Full variable domain (rest looked up from reference TRBV5-5 and TRBJ1-3): DAGVTQSPTHLIKTRGQQVTLRCSPISGHKSVSWYQQVLGQGPQFIFQYYEKEERGRGNFPDRFSARQFPNYSSELNVNALLLGDSALYLCASSLAEGTTSGNTIYFGEGSWLTVV.

The rearrangement links TRBV19 to TRBJ1-5, with 11 positions matching TRBD1. The CDR3 extends over 15 amino acids. V was pared by 7 bases and J by 4 bases, with 6 bases of the junction left unmatched. Germline V lookup: CDR1 LNHDA, CDR2 SQIVND (reference sequence). CDR3 in DNA: TGTGCCAGTAAAGGGGACAGGGGGTATAATCAGCCCCAGCATTTT. Encoded protein: CASKGDRGYNQPQHF.

The CDR3 reads CASSLRESYNEQFF. Here the CDR3 DNA reads TGCGCCAGCAGCTTACGGGAGTCCTACAATGAGCAGTTCTTC. J is TRBJ2-1 and V is TRBV5-1; D may be TRBD2 (6 bases). The CDR3 loop spans 14 amino acids. Trimming shortened V by 2 bases and J by 1 base, and 7 bases separated the two germline ends. The germline V gene has CDR1 SGHRS and CDR2 YFSETQ.

The gene calls are TRBV2 and TRBJ1-2; the match to TRBD1 covers 7 bases. The trim removed 7 bases at V and 0 bases at J, leaving 5 bases unmatched. Germline lookup yields CDR1 SNHLY and CDR2 FYNNEI. CDR3 length equals 14 residues. CDR3: CASTRQGPNYGYTF. The CDR3 bases are TGTGCCAGCACCCGACAGGGACCTAACTATGGCTACACCTTC.

V is TRBV28 and J is TRBJ1-5, with D possibly being TRBD1 (5 bases). V was cut by 6 bases and J by 11 bases, with 11 bases left in between. Per germline, CDR1 MDHEN and CDR2 SYDVKM. CDR3 length: 11 residues. In nucleotides, the CDR3 is TGTGCCAGCAGGCAAGACAGTTCCCAGCATTTT. Translated, it gives CASRQDSSQHF.

J is TRBJ2-7 and V is TRBV25-1; 11 bases map to TRBD1. After removal of 3 bases from V and 4 bases from J, the junction contained 5 bases not matched to a gene. Germline assignment: CDR1 MGHDK and CDR2 SYGVNS. The CDR3 runs to 15 residues. The DNA of the CDR3 is TGTGCCAGCAGTGACCGGGACAGGGGGAGGTACGAGCAGTACTTC. Residues: CASSDRDRGRYEQYF.

This clone was seen just once. The chain carries TRBV18 and TRBJ2-1, with D possibly TRBD1 on 5 matching bases. The CDR3 length is 15 residues. Germline lookup yields CDR1 KGHSH and CDR2 LQKENI. V shed 3 bases and J shed 8 bases, with 17 bases lying between them. The CDR3 DNA reads as TGTGCCAGCTCACCCCCGCAGGGAAGGGCCGATGAGCAGTTCTTC. It is translated as CASSPPQGRADEQFF.

The chain has TRBV6-5 and TRBJ2-2; D is unresolved. Per germline, CDR1 MNHEY and CDR2 SVGAGI. CDR3 size: 13 residues. V gave up 11 bases and J gave up 5 bases, with 15 bases separating them. Here the CDR3 DNA reads TGTGCCGCTTGGGCGTCAGGTACCGGGGAGCTGTTTTTT. Its protein product is CAAWASGTGELFF.

This clone has a single count. This chain joins TRBV6-5 and TRBJ2-7; 10 positions match TRBD2. Losses at the gene ends were 6 bases for V and 5 bases for J; bases not matched to a gene: 10. Germline lookup yields CDR1 MNHEY and CDR2 SVGAGI. This CDR3 contains 15 residues. The CDR3 sequence is CASRASGSFLHEQYV. The CDR3 nucleotides are TGTGCCAGCAGAGCTAGCGGGAGTTTCTTGCACGAGCAGTACGTC.

The chain couples TRBV2 to TRBJ2-5; 14 nucleotides align to TRBD2. Per the germline V gene, CDR1 is SNHLY and CDR2 is FYNNEI. The CDR3 spans 18 residues. The ends lost 0 bases at V and 3 bases at J; junction bases unmatched: 6. The CDR3: CASSEARLAGGREETQYF. The CDR3 DNA sequence: TGTGCCAGCAGTGAAGCGCGACTAGCGGGGGGGCGGGAAGAGACCCAGTACTTC.

V is TRBV3-1 (or the pseudogene TRBV3-2) and J is TRBJ2-5; unclear D gene. Trimming pared 0 bases from V and 0 bases from J, leaving 8 bases between. Germline CDR1 and CDR2: LGHDT and YNNKEL (reference sequence). This CDR3 region has 15 residues. CDR3 DNA: TGTGCCAGCAGCCAAGAGGGCCTATACCAAGAGACCCAGTACTTC. Amino acids: CASSQEGLYQETQYF.

The chain is built from TRBV3-1 (or the pseudogene TRBV3-2) and TRBJ1-1; 8 positions match TRBD1. V dropped 3 bases and J dropped 1; count of bases not matched to a gene: 7. Per the germline V gene, CDR1 is LGHDT and CDR2 is YNNKEL (reference sequence). The CDR3 runs 16 residues. The CDR3 loop is CASSHNPGTGNTEAFF. CDR3 nucleotides: TGTGCCAGCAGCCACAATCCCGGGACAGGGAACACTGAAGCTTTCTTT.

The chain carries TRBV6-6 and TRBJ2-7; D gene ambiguous. The germline CDR1 and CDR2 sequences are MNHNY and SVGAGI (reference sequence). The V end lost 5 bases, the J end lost 2 bases, and 13 bases lay between the germline ends. The CDR3 is 14 residues long. The CDR3 region is CASSPESRTYEQYV. In DNA, the CDR3 is TGTGCCAGCAGTCCGGAGTCCCGCACCTACGAGCAGTACGTC.

V is TRBV19 and J is TRBJ2-7; 10 bases line up with TRBD1. The CDR3 extends over 13 amino acids. The germline gives CDR1 LNHDA, CDR2 SQIVND (reference sequence). V trimming: 6 bases; J trimming: 5 bases; junction bases outside the gene matches: 4. The chain's CDR3 is CASRGQGSNEQYF. The CDR3, as DNA: TGTGCCAGTAGGGGACAGGGGAGCAACGAGCAGTACTTC.

This chain joins TRBV19 and TRBJ1-3; D is undetermined. This CDR3 spans 18 amino acids. V was shortened by 4 bases and J by 3 bases, with 22 bases between the two germline ends. Looked up from germline, CDR1 is LNHDA and CDR2 is SQIVND (reference sequence). CDR3 loop: CASSTSPRLELNGNTIYF. CDR3 coding DNA: TGTGCCAGTAGTACCAGTCCCAGACTGGAACTGAATGGAAACACCATATATTTT.

This chain connects TRBV5-1 to TRBJ2-3; possibly TRBD1 for D (5 bases). There are 14 residues in the CDR3. CDR1 is SGHRS, CDR2 YFSETQ, per germline. Deletions cut 4 bases from V and 2 bases from J, with 11 bases between. CDR3 bases: TGCGCCAGCAGCCCCCAGGGTCTCACAGATACGCAGTATTTT. Protein: CASSPQGLTDTQYF.

A single count supports this clone. The genes are TRBV10-3 and TRBJ2-7, with D tentatively TRBD1 (5 bases). Looked up from germline, CDR1 is ENHRY and CDR2 is SYGVKD. The CDR3 runs 12 residues. Trimming left V 6 bases short and J 3 bases short, with 9 bases between. The CDR3 sequence is CAISQTDYEQYV. The CDR3 coding sequence is TGTGCCATCAGCCAGACAGACTACGAGCAGTACGTC.

This chain links TRBV4-2 with TRBJ1-1; D gene unclear. V gave up 4 bases and J gave up 5 bases, with 11 bases separating them. The CDR3 is 13 residues long. Germline CDR1 reads LGHNA; CDR2 reads YNFKEQ. DNA for the CDR3: TGTGCCAGCAGCCGGGGATCGGGGACTGAAGCTTTCTTT. Translating gives CASSRGSGTEAFF.

This sequence joins TRBV6-5 and TRBJ2-7, with 7 bases fitting TRBD1. This CDR3 is 15 amino acids long. Trimming at V came to 0 bases and at J to 3 bases, leaving 5 bases not matched to a gene. Germline V gene lookup returns CDR1 MNHEY and CDR2 SVGAGI. CDR3 bases: TGTGCCAGCAGTTACTCCGGGACAGAAGTCTACGAGCAGTACTTC. This gives the protein CASSYSGTEVYEQYF.

The rearrangement uses TRBV2 and TRBJ2-2; 11 bases fit TRBD1. This CDR3 comprises 19 residues. V shed 5 bases and J 1 base; nucleotides not matched to a gene: 12. Per the germline V gene, CDR1 is SNHLY and CDR2 is FYNNEI. This CDR3 is CASSPRGTGGGWNTGELFF. The CDR3 nucleotides read TGTGCCAGCAGTCCCCGGGGGACAGGGGGGGGTTGGAACACCGGGGAGCTGTTTTTT.

The chain links TRBV5-1 to TRBJ1-1; D is ambiguous. Germline assignment: CDR1 SGHRS and CDR2 YFSETQ. The germline V and J ends were trimmed by 0 bases and 4 bases, with 19 bases remaining between them. The CDR3 length is 17 residues. CDR3 DNA sequence: TGCGCCAGCAGCTTGGGTCCCTTTGCCCCACGGGGCACTGAAGCTTTCTTT. It translates to CASSLGPFAPRGTEAFF. Full variable domain (remainder filled in from reference TRBV5-1 and TRBJ1-1): KAGVTQTPRYLIKTRGQQVTLSCSPISGHRSVSWYQQTPGQGLQFLFEYFSETQRNKGNFPGRFSGRQFSNSRSEMNVSTLELGDSALYLCASSLGPFAPRGTEAFFGQGTRLTVV.

The rearrangement links TRBV4-2 to TRBJ1-2; D uncertain. The CDR3 is 14 amino acids. V dropped 2 bases and J dropped 8 bases, with 15 bases sitting between them. Germline V gene data show CDR1 as LGHNA and CDR2 as YNFKEQ. CDR3 coding DNA: TGTGCCAGCAGCCAAAATCCGGACGAGGGAGGCTACACCTTC. Amino acid sequence: CASSQNPDEGGYTF.

This chain connects TRBV6-6 to TRBJ2-5, with D tentatively TRBD1 (7 bases). Deletions cut 7 bases from V and 5 bases from J, with 20 bases between. The germline gives CDR1 MNHNY, CDR2 SVGAGI (reference sequence). CDR3 size: 15 residues. CDR3 amino acids: CASTPDRSGAETQYF. The CDR3 bases are TGTGCCAGCACCCCGGACAGGTCGGGAGCGGAGACCCAGTACTTC.

This rearrangement joins TRBV19 to TRBJ2-1; D may be TRBD2 (5 bases). From germline, CDR1 is LNHDA and CDR2 SQIVND (reference sequence). V was clipped by 2 bases and J by 2 bases, with 10 bases between them. This CDR3 has 15 amino acids. CDR3 protein: CASSITAVPYNEQFF. The CDR3 DNA sequence: TGTGCCAGTAGTATAACAGCGGTCCCCTACAATGAGCAGTTCTTC. The whole variable domain, filled in from reference TRBV19 and TRBJ2-1, reads DGGITQSPKYLFRKEGQNVTLSCEQNLNHDAMYWYRQDPGQGLRLIYYSQIVNDFQKGDIAEGYSVSREKKESFPLTVTSAQKNPTAFYLCASSITAVPYNEQFFGPGTRLTVL.

This chain joins TRBV6-5 and TRBJ2-3; the D gene is possibly TRBD1 (5 bases). Germline CDR1 and CDR2: MNHEY and SVGAGI. With 0 bases removed from V and 1 base from J, the gap between germline ends came to 8 bases. The CDR3 is 15 amino acids. The CDR3 region has the DNA TGTGCCAGCAGTTACTCTGGACATCGCACAGATACGCAGTATTTT. It translates to CASSYSGHRTDTQYF.

This clone came up once. The gene calls are TRBV5-1 and TRBJ2-2; 10 positions match TRBD2. Germline V gene sequence: CDR1 SGHRS, CDR2 YFSETQ. Trimming removed 4 bases from V and 2 bases from J; junction bases left unmatched: 11. The CDR3 totals 18 residues. The CDR3 loop reads CASSKLAGGEFNTGELFF. Here the CDR3 DNA reads TGCGCCAGCAGCAAGTTAGCGGGGGGCGAGTTTAACACCGGGGAGCTGTTTTTT.